The 20 T cell receptor beta chains below come from one sample, sequenced in a study of a mutant IDH1 vaccine in newly diagnosed glioma. The antigens for these receptors are not known. Indicated time point: week 47, end of study. Vaccination comprised doses that each held 300 ug of mutant IDH1 20-mer peptide, plus topical imiquimod. The repertoire was sequenced with immunoSEQ multiplex PCR; TCRdb's copy has only in-frame clones and lacks some. The sample consists of some 13,000 clones, around 76% of them appearing once. The sequences come from PBMCs, collected from a glioma patient whose treatment included an IDH1 peptide vaccine. The receptors derive from a woman aged 40 to 50 with glioma.

This clone was detected only once. This chain uses TRBV18 with TRBJ2-2, with TRBD2 as a possible D gene (6 bases). CDR3 length equals 15 residues. Germline V gene sequence: CDR1 KGHSH, CDR2 LQKENI. The germline V and J ends were trimmed by 3 bases and 4 bases, with 12 bases remaining between them. The CDR3: CASSPRGTSTGELFF. CDR3 coding DNA: TGTGCCAGCTCACCCCGGGGGACCTCCACCGGGGAGCTGTTTTTT.

This clone was seen a handful of times. The chain is built from TRBV5-4 and TRBJ1-1; D is perhaps TRBD1 (5 bases). CDR3 size: 14 residues. V gave up 3 bases and J gave up 2 bases, with 11 bases separating them. Germline V gene lookup returns CDR1 SGHNT and CDR2 YYREEE (reference sequence). The chain's CDR3 is CASSSTDRNTEAFF. DNA for the CDR3: TGTGCCAGCAGCTCCACTGACAGAAACACTGAAGCTTTCTTT.

V usage is TRBV11-3 and J usage is TRBJ2-2; 7 nucleotides agree with TRBD2. Per the germline V gene, CDR1 is SGHNT and CDR2 is YENEEA. The CDR3 covers 15 residues. J was trimmed by 5 bases and V by 0 bases; bases with no gene match: 3. The CDR3 sequence is CASSLDQAGTGELFF. The DNA of the CDR3 is TGTGCCAGCAGCTTAGATCAAGCGGGGACCGGGGAGCTGTTTTTT.

The chain is built from TRBV19 and TRBJ1-5; D not resolved. V lost 0 bases, J lost 10 bases, and 10 bases lay in between. CDR3 length: 13 residues. Germline-derived CDR1 and CDR2 are LNHDA and SQIVND (reference sequence). CDR3 nucleotide sequence: TGTGCCAGTAGTATAGACCGGCCCACACCCCAGCATTTT. This encodes CASSIDRPTPQHF. Using reference TRBV19 and TRBJ1-5 for the parts outside the CDR3, the full variable domain is DGGITQSPKYLFRKEGQNVTLSCEQNLNHDAMYWYRQDPGQGLRLIYYSQIVNDFQKGDIAEGYSVSREKKESFPLTVTSAQKNPTAFYLCASSIDRPTPQHFGDGTRLSIL.

This clone occurred once. This chain uses TRBV28 with TRBJ2-2, with 14 bases lining up with TRBD2. This CDR3 comprises 21 residues. The V gene end was trimmed by 3 bases and the J gene end by 9 bases; junction bases not matched to a gene: 21. CDR1 MDHEN and CDR2 SYDVKM come from the germline V gene. The CDR3 bases are TGTGCCAGCAGTTTCTTTATCTCTACGGGACTAGCGGGGGCCCCAGGCCGGGAGCTGTTTTTT. Encoded protein: CASSFFISTGLAGAPGRELFF.

This chain uses TRBV6-6 with TRBJ2-5; a possible D gene is TRBD2 (6 bases). This CDR3 contains 15 residues. The germline gives CDR1 MNHNY, CDR2 SVGAGI (reference sequence). The V gene lost 6 bases and the J gene lost 2 bases, with 16 bases spanning the gap. The CDR3 reads CASRPRAGLQETQYF. In DNA, the CDR3 is TGTGCCAGCAGACCCCGAGCGGGTCTTCAAGAGACCCAGTACTTC.

The rearrangement joins TRBV7-9 to TRBJ1-2, with D maybe TRBD1 (6 bases). In germline, CDR1 is SEHNR, CDR2 FQNEAQ (reference sequence). Deletions cut 5 bases from V and 4 bases from J, with 14 bases between. This CDR3 spans 14 amino acids. The CDR3 region is CASSPGTTSYGYTF. DNA of the CDR3: TGTGCCAGCAGCCCCGGGACAACATCCTATGGCTACACCTTC.

The rearrangement links TRBV2 to TRBJ1-2, with TRBD1 identical over 10 bases. The length of the CDR3 is 15 residues. Trimming took 6 bases from V and 4 from J; bases not matched to a gene: 8. Germline CDR1 is SNHLY and CDR2 is FYNNEI. The CDR3 bases are TGTGCCAGCAGCGCCGGACAGGGGGGTTCCTATGGCTACACCTTC. It is translated as CASSAGQGGSYGYTF.

There are a few counts of this clone. Written as DNA, the CDR3 is TGTGCCAGCAGTTCGTCGACACCGAGGGGGCAAAAACTGTTTTTT. Protein product: CASSSSTPRGQKLFF. The rearrangement joins TRBV28 to TRBJ1-4; TRBD1 agrees at 7 bases. J was trimmed by 9 bases and V by 4 bases; bases with no gene match: 11. From germline, CDR1 is MDHEN and CDR2 SYDVKM. There are 15 residues in the CDR3.

In its sample, this clone was seen once. This sequence joins TRBV7-2 and TRBJ2-5, with D perhaps matching TRBD2 (6 bases). CDR3 length: 13 residues. V lost 5 bases and J lost 3, with 10 bases in between. CDR1 and CDR2 (germline): SGHTA, FQGNSA. CDR3 residues: CASSRRREETQYF. The DNA for the CDR3 is TGTGCCAGCAGCCGGCGGAGGGAAGAGACCCAGTACTTC.

The chain combines TRBV14 with TRBJ2-2, with 7 bases lining up with TRBD2. CDR3 length: 15 amino acids. Looked up from germline, CDR1 is SGHDN and CDR2 is FVKESK. The V and J ends lost 1 base and 7 bases, in that order; junction bases with no gene match: 6. The CDR3 bases are TGTGCCAGCAGCCAAGGGACTAGATCCGGCGGGGAGCTGTTTTTT. Protein product: CASSQGTRSGGELFF.

This chain joins TRBV4-3 and TRBJ2-7; 8 bases fit TRBD1. The germline gives CDR1 LGHNA, CDR2 YSLEER. The V segment lost 4 bases and the J segment 9 bases; nucleotides outside the gene matches: 11. CDR3 length equals 14 residues. The CDR3 nucleotides read TGCGCCAGCAGCCCTACACTGGACAGGGAAGGGCAGTACTTC. This sequence encodes CASSPTLDREGQYF.

This chain connects TRBV2 to TRBJ2-7; a possible D gene is TRBD2 (6 bases). Germline V lookup: CDR1 SNHLY, CDR2 FYNNEI. This CDR3 contains 15 residues. Trimming removed 6 bases at V and 2 bases at J, with 17 bases between. The CDR3 DNA is TGTGCCAGCAGACCGGGGGACGGTGGAACCTACGAGCAGTACTTC. Residues: CASRPGDGGTYEQYF.

This clone showed up just a few times. The CDR3 nucleotides read TGTGCCAGCAGCGGCCCGTTCCAGAACACTGAAGCTTTCTTT. Amino acid sequence: CASSGPFQNTEAFF. The chain uses TRBV2 and TRBJ1-1; D gene uncertain. Germline CDR1 SNHLY, CDR2 FYNNEI. The CDR3 contains 14 residues. The V end was cut by 6 bases, the J end by 1 base, with 12 bases between.

The chain's CDR3 is CASSPGRREKLFF. CDR3 nucleotide sequence: TGTGCCAGCAGTCCCGGGAGGCGTGAAAAACTGTTTTTT. V gene TRBV5-6 combines with J gene TRBJ1-4, with D hard to call. CDR3 length: 13 amino acids. The V gene lost 5 bases and the J gene lost 7 bases, with 12 bases spanning the gap. CDR1 SGHDT and CDR2 YYEEEE come from the germline V gene.

This clone appeared a single time. The gene calls are TRBV7-9 and TRBJ1-2, with 7 bases that match TRBD1. The CDR3 has 15 amino acids. Germline CDR1 SEHNR, CDR2 FQNEAQ (reference sequence). Trimming removed 5 bases from V and 7 bases from J; junction bases left unmatched: 13. Here the CDR3 reads CASSPLGQITFGYTF. The CDR3 DNA is TGTGCCAGCAGCCCCTTGGGACAGATAACCTTTGGCTACACCTTC.

CDR3 in DNA: TGCGCCAGCAGCCAAGATGGAGGGAGGGCCTGGGAGCAGTACTTC. This gives the protein CASSQDGGRAWEQYF. V is TRBV4-3 and J is TRBJ2-7; TRBD2 matches 7 bases. The CDR3 totals 15 residues. Germline assignment: CDR1 LGHNA and CDR2 YSLEER. J was trimmed by 7 bases and V by 0 bases; bases with no gene match: 9.

This clone was seen a single time. V is TRBV7-8 and J is TRBJ2-7, with no clear D. The CDR3 is made up of 12 amino acids. Trimming removed 3 bases at V and 6 bases at J, with 9 bases between. The V gene's germline CDR1 is SGHVS and CDR2 FQNEAQ. Here the CDR3 reads CASSFTKGEQYF. CDR3 bases: TGTGCCAGCAGCTTCACAAAGGGCGAGCAGTACTTC.

This clone was recorded only once. J is TRBJ2-5 and V is TRBV9, with D perhaps matching TRBD2 (7 bases). Trimming removed 4 bases from V and 3 bases from J, with 16 bases in between. The CDR3 extends over 15 amino acids. From germline, CDR1 is SGDLS and CDR2 YYNGEE. The CDR3 is CASSPGAGAKETQYF. In DNA form, the CDR3 reads TGTGCCAGCAGCCCAGGGGCGGGGGCGAAAGAGACCCAGTACTTC.

The CDR3 spells CASSLQRNYGYTF. DNA of the CDR3: TGTGCCAGCAGTCTCCAGCGTAACTATGGCTACACCTTC. The chain combines TRBV6-5 with TRBJ1-2; D unresolved. Germline V CDR1 and CDR2: MNHEY, SVGAGI. There are 13 residues in the CDR3. V lost 5 bases and J 1 base, leaving 8 bases between the germline ends.